This is a list of T cell receptor beta chains from one sample in a study of blood T cell repertoires in COVID-19. The data were produced by immunoSEQ multiplex PCR, yet TCRdb's version contains in-frame clones alone and is incomplete. The table includes 150,000 to 200,000 clones, 75% to 85% detected once. The specimen was PBMCs or T cells enriched from blood (not recorded which). These receptors originate from a woman aged 45 to 65 with acute COVID-19. The CDR3 runs from the conserved cysteine through the conserved F or W. Fields, in order: CDR3 length, D gene, V gene, CDR3 protein. A D gene is named only where the DNA matches it firmly.

cdr3_length: 16; d_call: NA; v_call: TRBV4-2; cdr3_aa: CASSQDGGTGYNEQFF
cdr3_length: 14; d_call: NA; v_call: TRBV9; cdr3_aa: CASSPSSSRQTQYF
cdr3_length: 13; d_call: NA; v_call: TRBV27; cdr3_aa: CASSFLGGNEQFF
cdr3_length: 16; d_call: NA; v_call: TRBV6-5; cdr3_aa: CASSYSGGRDNSPLHF
cdr3_length: 15; d_call: TRBD2; v_call: TRBV7-3; cdr3_aa: CASSALAGGPGEQFF
cdr3_length: 12; d_call: NA; v_call: TRBV30; cdr3_aa: CAPPLPGYGYTF
cdr3_length: 14; d_call: NA; v_call: TRBV9; cdr3_aa: CASSPPGEGEKLFF
cdr3_length: 15; d_call: NA; v_call: TRBV14; cdr3_aa: CASSQDRVQGYGYTF
cdr3_length: 16; d_call: NA; v_call: TRBV9; cdr3_aa: CASTAGGAVSYNEQFF
cdr3_length: 13; d_call: NA; v_call: TRBV7-2; cdr3_aa: CASSFIREGEAFF
cdr3_length: 12; d_call: TRBD2; v_call: TRBV30; cdr3_aa: CACPGLGGTQYF
cdr3_length: 14; d_call: NA; v_call: TRBV6-5; cdr3_aa: CASSEGGPGNTIYF
cdr3_length: 12; d_call: NA; v_call: TRBV6-5; cdr3_aa: CASSPDRYGYTF
cdr3_length: 13; d_call: NA; v_call: TRBV10-3; cdr3_aa: CAIKEVLDQPQHF
cdr3_length: 16; d_call: NA; v_call: TRBV6-2/TRBV6-3; cdr3_aa: CASSYRMGRGNQPQHF
cdr3_length: 14; d_call: NA; v_call: TRBV2; cdr3_aa: CASSDPGSYNEQFF
cdr3_length: 18; d_call: TRBD2; v_call: TRBV10-3; cdr3_aa: CAISDITSGGASYNEQFF
cdr3_length: 13; d_call: NA; v_call: TRBV6-5; cdr3_aa: CASTPGGHYGYTF